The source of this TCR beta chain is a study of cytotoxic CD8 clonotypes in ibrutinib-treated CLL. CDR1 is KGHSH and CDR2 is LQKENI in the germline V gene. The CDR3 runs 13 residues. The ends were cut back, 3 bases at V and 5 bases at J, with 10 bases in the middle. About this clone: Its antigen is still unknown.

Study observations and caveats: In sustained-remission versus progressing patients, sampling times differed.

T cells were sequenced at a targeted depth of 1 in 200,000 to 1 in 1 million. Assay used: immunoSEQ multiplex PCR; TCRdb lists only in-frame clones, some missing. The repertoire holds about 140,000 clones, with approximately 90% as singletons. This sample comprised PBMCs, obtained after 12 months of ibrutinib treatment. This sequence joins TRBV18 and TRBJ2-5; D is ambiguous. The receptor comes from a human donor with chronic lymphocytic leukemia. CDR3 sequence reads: CASSPTGTETQYF. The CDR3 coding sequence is TGTGCCAGCTCACCGACGGGTACGGAGACCCAGTACTTC.